This TCR beta chain was profiled in a study of CD8 T cells in ankylosing spondylitis. General study results and limits: What seemed typical of ankylosing spondylitis blood was a TCR beta motif built from under 10 highly homologous variants. Peripheral blood held disease-linked clones only at relatively low frequency, and these were CD8+. Researchers reportedly found disease-linked clones significantly enriched in matched ankylosing spondylitis synovial fluid.

A note on this clonotype: The antigen is undetermined.

The germline CDR1 and CDR2 sequences are DFQATT and SNEGSKA (reference sequence). V was trimmed by 6 bases and J by 7 bases, leaving 15 bases between them. CDR3 length: 13 residues. TCRdb re-analysed the 5' RACE reads in MiXCR, keeping a single row per CDR3 protein. The sample lists around 250,000 distinct CDR3 sequences, 30% to 40% occurring once. The receptor comes from a male donor with ankylosing spondylitis or in good health (not recorded which). Sequencing was carried out using blood, either unsorted or a sorted T cell fraction (not recorded which). V is TRBV20-1 and J is TRBJ1-4; D is undetermined. This CDR3 reads CSARSGQAEKLFF. The CDR3 DNA reads as TGCAGTGCCCGAAGTGGGCAGGCTGAAAAACTGTTTTTT.